The TCR beta chain described here comes from a study of CD8 T cells in ankylosing spondylitis. Scientists made TCR beta libraries using quantitative 5'-RACE with molecular barcodes. TCRdb reprocessed the 5' RACE reads via MiXCR and lists one record per CDR3 protein. The sample contains 100,000 to 150,000 distinct CDR3 sequences, 7% of which appear only once. Ten or more counts support this clonotype. Its cognate antigen is unknown. Findings and caveats of the study: Some of these motif variants have turned up before, in reports on reactive arthritis synovial fluid and blood. In ankylosing spondylitis blood, a motif of 7 to 9 highly homologous TCR beta variants appeared characteristic. Significantly higher representation of disease-linked clones was reported for matched ankylosing spondylitis synovial fluid.

The TCR sequence derives from a male donor with ankylosing spondylitis or in good health (not recorded which). Sequencing used blood, either unsorted or a sorted T cell fraction (not recorded which).

Written as DNA, the CDR3 is TGCAGTGGGGGACAGAACACTGAAGCTTTCTTT. Amino acids: CSGGQNTEAFF. The J gene is TRBJ1-1, the V gene TRBV20-1; a weak D match, TRBD1 (6 bases). This CDR3 is 11 amino acids long. The V and J ends lost 7 bases and 1 base respectively, with 7 bases between them. Germline V gene lookup returns CDR1 DFQATT and CDR2 SNEGSKA (reference sequence).